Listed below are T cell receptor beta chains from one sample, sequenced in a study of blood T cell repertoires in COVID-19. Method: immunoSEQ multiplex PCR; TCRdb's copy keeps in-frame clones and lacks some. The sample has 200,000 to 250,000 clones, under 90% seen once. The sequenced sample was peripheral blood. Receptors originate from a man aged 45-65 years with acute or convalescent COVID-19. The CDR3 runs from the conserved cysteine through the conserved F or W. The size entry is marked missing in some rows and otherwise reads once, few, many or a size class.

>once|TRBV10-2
CASCRPGLAGEDNEQFF
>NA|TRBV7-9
CASSLDISLGYTF
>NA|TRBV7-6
CASSLRGLGQGEVSYNEQFF
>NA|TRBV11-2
CASSLAGTVATYEQYF
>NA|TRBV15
CATSPRGGEKLFF
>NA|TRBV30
CAWSIYLNTGELFF
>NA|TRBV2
CASSVDRGNTIYF
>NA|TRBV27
CASRAGQEPNTEAFF
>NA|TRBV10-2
CASSESRVLGQGNYGYTF
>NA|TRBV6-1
CASSERGTGGYGYTF
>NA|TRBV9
CASSVVSLPVVDTEAFF
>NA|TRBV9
CASSVAGGGAFYNEQFF
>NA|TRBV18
CASSPPRTGATEAFF
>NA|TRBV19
CASSIGTGTNNEKLFF
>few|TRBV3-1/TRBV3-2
CASSSGQQYSNQPQHF
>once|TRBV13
CASSLSRGNSPLHF